Described below is a single T cell receptor beta chain sequence and its context. As yet, its antigen is unknown. CD4+ T cells were isolated untouched, roughly 98% pure. Trimming removed 7 bases at V and 8 bases at J, with 20 bases between. The V gene's germline CDR1 is SGHRS and CDR2 YFSETQ. The CDR3 is 14 amino acids. The sample belongs to a study of T cell repertoires and HLA-DP antigens. About the study: Pre-culture CD4+ samples used approximately 1,200 ng DNA versus around 200 ng for CD137+CD4+ sorts. Overall study findings and caveats: The CD4+ repertoire was not split into naive and memory.

This table comes from immunoSEQ multiplex PCR, and its TCRdb copy is limited to in-frame clones, with some not included. The data contain over 60,000 clones, roughly 77% of them singletons. Material for sequencing was CD4+ T cells from PBMCs. This TCR was recovered from a man aged 60-69 years in good health and CMV-seronegative. The chain employs TRBV5-1 and TRBJ2-3; D perhaps matches TRBD2 (6 bases). CDR3 sequence reads: CASAGDSASVTQYF. For the CDR3, the DNA is TGCGCCAGCGCCGGGGACTCTGCATCTGTTACGCAGTATTTT.